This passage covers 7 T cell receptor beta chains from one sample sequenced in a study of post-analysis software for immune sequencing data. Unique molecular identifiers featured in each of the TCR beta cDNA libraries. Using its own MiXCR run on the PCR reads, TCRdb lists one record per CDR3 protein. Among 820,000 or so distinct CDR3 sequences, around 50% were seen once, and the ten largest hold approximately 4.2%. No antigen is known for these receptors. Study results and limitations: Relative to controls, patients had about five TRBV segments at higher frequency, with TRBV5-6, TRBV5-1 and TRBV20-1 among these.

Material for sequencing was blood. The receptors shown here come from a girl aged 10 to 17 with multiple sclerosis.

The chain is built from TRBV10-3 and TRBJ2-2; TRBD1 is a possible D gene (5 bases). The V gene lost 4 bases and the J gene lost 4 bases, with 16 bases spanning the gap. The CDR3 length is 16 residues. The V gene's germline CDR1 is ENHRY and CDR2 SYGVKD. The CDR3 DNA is TGTGCCATCAGTGCTGGGGCCTCTCAAGGCACCGGGGAGCTGTTTTTT. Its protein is CAISAGASQGTGELFF.

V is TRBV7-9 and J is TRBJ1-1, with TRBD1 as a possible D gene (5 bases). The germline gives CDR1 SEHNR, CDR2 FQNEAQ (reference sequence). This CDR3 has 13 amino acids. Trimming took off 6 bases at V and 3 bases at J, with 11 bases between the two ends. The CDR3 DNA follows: TGTGCCAGCAGTCCCGGGACGTACACTGAAGCTTTCTTT. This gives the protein CASSPGTYTEAFF.

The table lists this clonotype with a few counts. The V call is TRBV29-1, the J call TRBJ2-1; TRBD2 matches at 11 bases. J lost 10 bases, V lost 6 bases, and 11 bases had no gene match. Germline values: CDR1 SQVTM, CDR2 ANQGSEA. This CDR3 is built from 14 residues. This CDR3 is CSVMTSGVYVEQFF. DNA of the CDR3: TGCAGCGTCATGACTAGCGGGGTTTATGTCGAGCAGTTCTTC.

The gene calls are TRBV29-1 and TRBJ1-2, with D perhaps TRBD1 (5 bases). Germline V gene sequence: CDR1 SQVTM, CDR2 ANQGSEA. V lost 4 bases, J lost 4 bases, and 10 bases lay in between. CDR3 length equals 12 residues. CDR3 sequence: CSVAGWGYGYTF. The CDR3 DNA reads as TGCAGCGTTGCAGGGTGGGGCTATGGCTACACCTTC.

In nucleotides, the CDR3 is TGTGCCAGCAGCGACACCGGACAGGGGGACAATCAGCCCCAGCATTTT. This encodes CASSDTGQGDNQPQHF. The rearrangement uses TRBV5-6 and TRBJ1-5; 10 positions agree with TRBD1. V was pared by 4 bases and J by 3 bases, with 7 bases of the junction left unmatched. Germline assignment: CDR1 SGHDT and CDR2 YYEEEE. CDR3 length equals 16 residues.

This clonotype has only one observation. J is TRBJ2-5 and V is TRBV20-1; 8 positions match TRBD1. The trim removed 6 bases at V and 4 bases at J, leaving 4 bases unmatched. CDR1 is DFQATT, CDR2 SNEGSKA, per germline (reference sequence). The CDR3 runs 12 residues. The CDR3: CSANDRGETQYF. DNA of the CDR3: TGCAGTGCGAACGACAGGGGAGAGACCCAGTACTTC.

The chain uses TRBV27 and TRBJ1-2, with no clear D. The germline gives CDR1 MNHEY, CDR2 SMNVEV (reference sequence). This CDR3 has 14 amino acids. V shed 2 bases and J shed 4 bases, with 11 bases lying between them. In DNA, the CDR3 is TGTGCCAGCAGTTTAAAGGGCGCTGGCTATGGCTACACCTTC. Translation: CASSLKGAGYGYTF.